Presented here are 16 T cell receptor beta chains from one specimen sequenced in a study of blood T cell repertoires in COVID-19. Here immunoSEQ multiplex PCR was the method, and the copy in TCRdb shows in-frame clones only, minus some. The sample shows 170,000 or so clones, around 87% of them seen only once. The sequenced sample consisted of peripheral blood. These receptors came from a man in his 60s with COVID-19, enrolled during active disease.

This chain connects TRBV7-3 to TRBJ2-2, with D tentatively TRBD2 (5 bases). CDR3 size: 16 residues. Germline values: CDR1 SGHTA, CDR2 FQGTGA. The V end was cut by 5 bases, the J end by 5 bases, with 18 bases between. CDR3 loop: CASSPSSGRATGELFF. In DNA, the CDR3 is TGTGCCAGCAGCCCGTCTTCGGGGAGAGCTACCGGGGAGCTGTTTTTT.

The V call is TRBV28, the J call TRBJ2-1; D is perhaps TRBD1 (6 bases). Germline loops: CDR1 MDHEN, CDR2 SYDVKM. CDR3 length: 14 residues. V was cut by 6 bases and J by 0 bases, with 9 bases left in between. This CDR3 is CASREDSSYNEQFF. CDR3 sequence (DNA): TGTGCCAGCAGGGAGGACAGCTCCTACAATGAGCAGTTCTTC.

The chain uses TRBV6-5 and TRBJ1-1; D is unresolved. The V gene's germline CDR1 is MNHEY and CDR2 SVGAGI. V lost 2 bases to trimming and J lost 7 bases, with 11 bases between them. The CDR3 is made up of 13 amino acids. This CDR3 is CASSYPGTLEAFF. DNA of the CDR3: TGTGCCAGCAGTTACCCAGGAACCCTTGAAGCTTTCTTT.

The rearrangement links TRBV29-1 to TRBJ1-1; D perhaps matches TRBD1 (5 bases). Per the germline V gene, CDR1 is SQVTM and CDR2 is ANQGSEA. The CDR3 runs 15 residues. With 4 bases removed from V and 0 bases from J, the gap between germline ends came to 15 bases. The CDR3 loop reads CSVVGVGALNTEAFF. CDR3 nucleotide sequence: TGCAGCGTTGTAGGGGTTGGGGCATTGAACACTGAAGCTTTCTTT.

The CDR3 coding sequence is TGTGCTAGTGGTCGTGGACAGACACCTGAAGCTTTCTTT. It specifies CASGRGQTPEAFF. The rearrangement uses TRBV12-5 and TRBJ1-1; D is perhaps TRBD1 (6 bases). Germline CDR1 is LGHNT and CDR2 is FRNRAP. Trimming pared 5 bases from V and 6 bases from J, leaving 13 bases between. The CDR3 totals 13 residues.

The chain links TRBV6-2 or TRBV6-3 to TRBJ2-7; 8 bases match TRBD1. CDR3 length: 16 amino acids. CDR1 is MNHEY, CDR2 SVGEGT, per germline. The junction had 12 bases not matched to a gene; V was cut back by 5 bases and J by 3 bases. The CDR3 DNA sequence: TGTGCCAGCAGTAATCCAGACAGGGGAAGGGACTACGAGCAGTACTTC. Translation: CASSNPDRGRDYEQYF.

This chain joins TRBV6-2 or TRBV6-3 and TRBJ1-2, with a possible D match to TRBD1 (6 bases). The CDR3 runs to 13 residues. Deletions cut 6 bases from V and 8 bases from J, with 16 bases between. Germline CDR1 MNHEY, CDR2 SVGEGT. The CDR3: CASSLRDTQGYTF. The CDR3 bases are TGTGCCAGCAGCCTCCGGGACACCCAAGGCTACACCTTC.

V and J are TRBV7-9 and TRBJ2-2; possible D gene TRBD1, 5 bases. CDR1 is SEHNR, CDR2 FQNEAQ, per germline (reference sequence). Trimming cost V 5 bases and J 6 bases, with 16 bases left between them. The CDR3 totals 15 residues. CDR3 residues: CASSPNLQGAGELFF. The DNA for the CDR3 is TGTGCCAGCAGCCCAAACCTTCAGGGCGCCGGGGAGCTGTTTTTT.

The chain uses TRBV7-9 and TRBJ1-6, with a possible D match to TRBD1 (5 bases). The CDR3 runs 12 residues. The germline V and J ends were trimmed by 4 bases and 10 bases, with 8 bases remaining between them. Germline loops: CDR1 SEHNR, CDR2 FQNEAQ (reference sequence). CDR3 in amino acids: CASSSGGSPLHF. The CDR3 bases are TGTGCCAGCAGCTCCGGGGGGTCACCCCTCCACTTT.

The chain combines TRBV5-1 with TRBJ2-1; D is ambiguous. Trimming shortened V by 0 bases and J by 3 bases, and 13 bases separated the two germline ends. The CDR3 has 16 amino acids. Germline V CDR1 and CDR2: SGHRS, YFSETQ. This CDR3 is CASSLARYPNYNEQFF. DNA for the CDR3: TGCGCCAGCAGCTTGGCCCGCTACCCAAACTACAATGAGCAGTTCTTC.

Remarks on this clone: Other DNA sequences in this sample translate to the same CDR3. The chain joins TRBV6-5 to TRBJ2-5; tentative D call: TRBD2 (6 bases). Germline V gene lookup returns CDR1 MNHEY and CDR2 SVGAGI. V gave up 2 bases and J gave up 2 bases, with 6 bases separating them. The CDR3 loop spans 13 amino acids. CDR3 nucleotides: TGTGCCAGCAGTTACGGGGGGCAAGAGACCCAGTACTTC. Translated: CASSYGGQETQYF.

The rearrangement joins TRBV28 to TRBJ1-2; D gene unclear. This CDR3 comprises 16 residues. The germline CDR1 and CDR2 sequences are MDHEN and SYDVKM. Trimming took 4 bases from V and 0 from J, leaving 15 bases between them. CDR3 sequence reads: CASSSLTPFPNYGYTF. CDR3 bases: TGTGCCAGCAGTTCTCTCACACCCTTCCCTAACTATGGCTACACCTTC.

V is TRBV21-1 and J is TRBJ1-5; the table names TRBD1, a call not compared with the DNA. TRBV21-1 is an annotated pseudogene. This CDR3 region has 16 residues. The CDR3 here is CASSKFTEHTMRPQHF. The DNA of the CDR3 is TGTGCCAGCAGCAAATTTACAGAGCATACCATGAGGCCCCAGCATTTT.

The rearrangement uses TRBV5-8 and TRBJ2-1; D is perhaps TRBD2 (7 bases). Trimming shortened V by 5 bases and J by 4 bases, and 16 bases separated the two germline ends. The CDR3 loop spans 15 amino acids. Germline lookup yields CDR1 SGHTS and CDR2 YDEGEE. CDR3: CASRLPGGGYNEQFF. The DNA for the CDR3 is TGTGCCAGCAGGCTGCCGGGGGGCGGGTACAATGAGCAGTTCTTC.

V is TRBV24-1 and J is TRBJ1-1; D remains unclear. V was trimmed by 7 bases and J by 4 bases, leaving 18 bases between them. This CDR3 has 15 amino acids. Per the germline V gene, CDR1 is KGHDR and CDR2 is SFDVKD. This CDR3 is CATRPSNAGGTEAFF. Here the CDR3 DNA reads TGTGCCACCAGACCCTCCAATGCGGGAGGCACTGAAGCTTTCTTT.

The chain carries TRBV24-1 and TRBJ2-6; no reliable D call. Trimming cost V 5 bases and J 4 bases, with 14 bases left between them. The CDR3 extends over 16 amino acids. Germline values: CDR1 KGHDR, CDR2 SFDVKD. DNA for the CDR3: TGTGCCACCAGTGGGGCCCGCAGAGCCGGGGCCAACGTCCTGACTTTC. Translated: CATSGARRAGANVLTF.